The T cell receptor (beta chain) under discussion was sequenced for a study of post-analysis software for immune sequencing data. Notes on the study in general: Five TRBV segments, including TRBV5-6, TRBV5-1 and TRBV20-1, were more frequent in patients than controls.

V gave up 2 bases and J gave up 4 bases; unmatched junction bases: 7. The CDR3 contains 16 residues. Germline CDR1 reads MNHNS; CDR2 reads SASEGT. Built from TCR beta cDNA, the libraries had unique molecular identifiers in them. From the PCR reads, TCRdb called clonotypes with MiXCR, one entry per CDR3 protein. In the table there are roughly 670,000 distinct CDR3 sequences, roughly three fifths of which are singletons. A note on this clonotype: Its antigen is undetermined.

This rearrangement joins TRBV6-1 to TRBJ2-7, with 11 nucleotides matching TRBD1. Sample: blood. This clonotype originated in a girl aged 2 to 9 with multiple sclerosis. The CDR3 sequence: CASSEPRTGGRYEQYF. For the CDR3, the DNA is TGTGCCAGCAGTGAACCTCGGACAGGGGGCAGATACGAGCAGTACTTC.